The 9 T cell receptor beta chains in this list originate from one sample, sequenced in a study of OX40 agonist ivuxolimab in advanced cancers. Only in-frame clones appear in the TCRdb table, and some are missing; sequencing was by immunoSEQ multiplex PCR. Of around 66,000 clones in the sample, roughly 84% were seen once. Sequencing was performed on CD4+ or CD8+ T cells sorted from blood, taken in a trial of the OX40 agonist ivuxolimab. The receptors shown here come from an adult with an advanced solid tumor such as melanoma, head and neck, liver or kidney cancer.

This chain uses TRBV29-1 with TRBJ2-5; D is possibly TRBD1 or TRBD2 (5 bases each). With 7 bases removed from V and 4 bases from J, the gap between germline ends came to 10 bases. The V gene's germline CDR1 is SQVTM and CDR2 ANQGSEA. CDR3 length: 11 amino acids. CDR3 coding DNA: TGCAGCGCCACGAGGGGAGAGACCCAGTACTTC. Translating gives CSATRGETQYF.

This chain joins TRBV11-2 and TRBJ2-6; 7 nucleotides align to TRBD2. The CDR3 sequence is 18 residues long. Germline V gene lookup returns CDR1 SGHAT and CDR2 FQNNGV. V trimming: 6 bases; J trimming: 0 bases; junction bases outside the gene matches: 11. The CDR3 bases are TGTGCCAGCAGAATGGGGGGGTCCGCGAACTCTGGGGCCAACGTCCTGACTTTC. It translates to CASRMGGSANSGANVLTF.

In its sample, this clone was seen once. The genes are TRBV2 and TRBJ2-7, with D unresolved. CDR1 SNHLY and CDR2 FYNNEI come from the germline V gene. Deletions cut 2 bases from V and 1 base from J, with 12 bases between. This CDR3 has 15 residues. CDR3 sequence (DNA): TGTGCCAGCAGTGAAAAGTCGTCAGAATCCTACGAGCAGTACTTC. Protein: CASSEKSSESYEQYF.

By share, this clone counts as medium-sized. CDR3 bases: TGTGCCAGTAGTATCGGAGGGACGGGGGATCAGCCCCAGCATTTT. The encoded protein is CASSIGGTGDQPQHF. The chain has TRBV19 and TRBJ1-5; possibly TRBD1 for D (5 bases). The CDR3 has 15 residues. The germline V gene has CDR1 LNHDA and CDR2 SQIVND (reference sequence). Trimming shortened V by 3 bases and J by 5 bases, and 14 bases separated the two germline ends.

This chain uses TRBV7-2 with TRBJ2-7; maybe TRBD1 (6 bases). Per the germline V gene, CDR1 is SGHTA and CDR2 is FQGNSA. This CDR3 comprises 13 residues. V shed 1 base and J shed 2 bases, with 6 bases lying between them. The chain's CDR3 is CASSLGTAYEQYF. In nucleotides, the CDR3 is TGTGCCAGCAGCTTAGGGACAGCCTACGAGCAGTACTTC.

This chain's CDR3 is CASSLVSSYGYTF. CDR3 bases: TGTGCCAGCAGCTTAGTGTCTTCCTATGGCTACACCTTC. The chain has TRBV7-9 and TRBJ1-2; D remains unclear. The CDR3 is 13 amino acids. Trimming removed 1 base at V and 4 bases at J, with 7 bases between. Germline V lookup: CDR1 SEHNR, CDR2 FQNEAQ (reference sequence).

The genes are TRBV11-2 and TRBJ1-4; D call uncertain. The CDR3 has 14 amino acids. The germline CDR1 and CDR2 sequences are SGHAT and FQNNGV. Trimming pared 1 base from V and 5 bases from J, leaving 8 bases between. CDR3 sequence reads: CASSLGMGNEKLFF. The DNA for the CDR3 is TGTGCCAGCAGCTTAGGAATGGGGAATGAAAAACTGTTTTTT.

The genes are TRBV5-5 and TRBJ2-3; 9 nucleotides align to TRBD1. This CDR3 has 14 residues. Germline V gene sequence: CDR1 SGHKS, CDR2 YYEKEE (reference sequence). V trimming: 4 bases; J trimming: 6 bases; junction bases outside the gene matches: 6. This chain's CDR3 is CASSLQTGGDTQYF. Here the CDR3 DNA reads TGTGCCAGCAGCCTGCAGACAGGGGGGGATACGCAGTATTTT.

In DNA form, the CDR3 reads TGTGCCAGCAGCTCTGATCAGGGTCACCAAGAGACCCAGTACTTC. Protein product: CASSSDQGHQETQYF. The gene calls are TRBV7-6 and TRBJ2-5; D may be TRBD1 (5 bases). In germline, CDR1 is SGHVS, CDR2 FNYEAQ. Trimming stripped 4 bases from V and 0 bases from J, with 12 bases between. CDR3 length: 15 amino acids.